The following is a T cell receptor beta chain sequence with its context. What it recognizes is unknown. The sample belongs to a study of T cell repertoires in cytomegalovirus infection. Study context: Matching HLA type, along with CMV infection, was indicated by public TCR beta signatures.

Whole-study findings and limits: Adding up the frequency of public TCR beta families identified people who carried CMV plus the relevant HLA. The ex vivo response was dominated by HLA-C-restricted CMV-specific TCR beta clonotypes.

CDR1 SGHRS and CDR2 YFSETQ come from the germline V gene. Trimming cost V 6 bases and J 0 bases, with 19 bases left between them. The CDR3 covers 17 residues. TCRdb processed the reads anew with MiXCR; each CDR3 protein has one entry. The top ten clones hold 8.5% to 10% of a sample with some 350,000 distinct CDR3 sequences, 15% to 20% of them seen once. The source material was PBMCs. The V gene is TRBV5-1, the J gene TRBJ2-1, with TRBD1 as a possible D gene (5 bases). The TCR originated in a human donor in good health (CMV status not recorded). Some clones in this sample may be carry-over from other donors' samples. As DNA, the CDR3 is TGCGCCAGCACCCCCAGACAGCACTATAGCTCCTACAATGAGCAGTTCTTC. It is translated as CASTPRQHYSSYNEQFF.